A selection of T cell receptor beta chains follows, all from one sample in a study of T-cell memory formation after mild COVID-19. TCRdb passed the 5' RACE reads through MiXCR, listing each CDR3 protein once. The sample has 390,000 or so distinct CDR3 sequences, 15% to 20% seen once. The specimen was PBMCs or a T cell subset sorted from them (not recorded which). The source is a man between 18 and 29 years old who had mild COVID-19 (a few samples of this study predate the infection). Cell type and time point are not known. The CDR3 runs from the conserved cysteine through the conserved F or W. The D gene is left open where the match is weak. Some rows mark clone size as missing; the rest say once, few, many or name a class of expanded clone.

clone size: few; J gene: TRBJ2-3; D gene: .; V gene: TRBV5-5; CDR3 DNA: TGTGCCAGCGTACCGACCAGAGATACGCAGTATTTT; CDR3 protein: CASVPTRDTQYF
clone size: .; J gene: TRBJ2-7; D gene: TRBD1; V gene: TRBV5-1; CDR3 DNA: TGCGCCAGCAGCCCCGTAGGGACAGGGCCTTACGAGCAGTACTTC; CDR3 protein: CASSPVGTGPYEQYF
clone size: many; J gene: TRBJ2-7; D gene: .; V gene: TRBV20-1; CDR3 DNA: TGCAGTGCAGCTAGGTCACAGAGACACTACGAGCAGTACTTC; CDR3 protein: CSAARSQRHYEQYF
clone size: many; J gene: TRBJ1-2; D gene: TRBD1; V gene: TRBV5-1; CDR3 DNA: TGCGCCAGCAGCCCTGGGACAGGCGCTAACTATGGCTACACCTTC; CDR3 protein: CASSPGTGANYGYTF
clone size: many; J gene: TRBJ2-5; D gene: .; V gene: TRBV19; CDR3 DNA: TGTGCCAGTAGTATTGAGTGGACAGCCGAGACCCAGTACTTC; CDR3 protein: CASSIEWTAETQYF
clone size: .; J gene: TRBJ2-5; D gene: .; V gene: TRBV5-1; CDR3 DNA: TGCGCCAGCAGCCCGGGGGGACAGATCCAAGAGACCCAGTACTTC; CDR3 protein: CASSPGGQIQETQYF
clone size: .; J gene: TRBJ1-6; D gene: .; V gene: TRBV28; CDR3 DNA: TGTGCCAGCACCATGACGGGAGTAGGGCGGTCACCCCTCCACTTT; CDR3 protein: CASTMTGVGRSPLHF
clone size: many; J gene: TRBJ1-4; D gene: .; V gene: TRBV5-4; CDR3 DNA: TGTGCCAGCAGCTTGCCCGGATCAAAACTGTTTTTT; CDR3 protein: CASSLPGSKLFF
clone size: few; J gene: TRBJ2-2; D gene: .; V gene: TRBV27; CDR3 DNA: TGTGCCAGCAGTCCGAGCAGGGGATCCGGGGAGCTGTTTTTT; CDR3 protein: CASSPSRGSGELFF
clone size: few; J gene: TRBJ2-3; D gene: TRBD2; V gene: TRBV5-4; CDR3 DNA: TGTGCCAGCAGCTTGGCGGGGGCGCAGCGGGGGGGCGAGGATACGCAGTATTTT; CDR3 protein: CASSLAGAQRGGEDTQYF
clone size: .; J gene: TRBJ2-3; D gene: .; V gene: TRBV4-3; CDR3 DNA: TGCGCCAGCAGCCAAGTTGTTCCACAGGCACTCACAGATACGCAGTATTTT; CDR3 protein: CASSQVVPQALTDTQYF
clone size: few; J gene: TRBJ1-5; D gene: .; V gene: TRBV4-1; CDR3 DNA: TGCGCCAGCAGCCAAGTTAATGGGGATAGCAATCAGCCCCAGCATTTT; CDR3 protein: CASSQVNGDSNQPQHF
clone size: .; J gene: TRBJ2-1; D gene: .; V gene: TRBV2; CDR3 DNA: TGTGCCAGCAGCGCTCGTAGCGTCAATGAGCAGTTCTTC; CDR3 protein: CASSARSVNEQFF
clone size: .; J gene: TRBJ2-5; D gene: .; V gene: TRBV7-2; CDR3 DNA: TGTGCCAGCAGCTTAGTAGGAGGGGGCGCTGAGACCCAGTACTTC; CDR3 protein: CASSLVGGGAETQYF
clone size: few; J gene: TRBJ1-1; D gene: .; V gene: TRBV6-5; CDR3 DNA: TGTGCCAGCAGTACCAATCCGAACATCGATGAAGCTTTCTTT; CDR3 protein: CASSTNPNIDEAFF
clone size: .; J gene: TRBJ2-7; D gene: .; V gene: TRBV7-6; CDR3 DNA: TGTGCCAGCAGCTTAGGCGGGTTTCGGCAGTACTTC; CDR3 protein: CASSLGGFRQYF
clone size: few; J gene: TRBJ1-2; D gene: .; V gene: TRBV5-1; CDR3 DNA: TGCGCCAGCAGCAGTACACCGAACTATGGCTACACCTTC; CDR3 protein: CASSSTPNYGYTF
clone size: .; J gene: TRBJ2-7; D gene: .; V gene: TRBV5-1; CDR3 DNA: TGCGCCAGCAGCTTGGAAAGGGGCTACGAGCAGTACTTC; CDR3 protein: CASSLERGYEQYF
clone size: .; J gene: TRBJ1-1; D gene: .; V gene: TRBV7-9; CDR3 DNA: TGTGCCAGCAGCTCACTTCGGACAGAGCTAAACACTGAAGCTTTCTTT; CDR3 protein: CASSSLRTELNTEAFF
clone size: .; J gene: TRBJ1-5; D gene: .; V gene: TRBV6-2/TRBV6-3; CDR3 DNA: TGTGCCAGCACTCAAAGGGAAGGGTATAGCAATCAGCCCCAGCATTTT; CDR3 protein: CASTQREGYSNQPQHF
clone size: many; J gene: TRBJ1-6; D gene: TRBD1; V gene: TRBV28; CDR3 DNA: TGTGCCAGCGGACAGGGGGATTCACCCCTCCACTTT; CDR3 protein: CASGQGDSPLHF
clone size: .; J gene: TRBJ1-4; D gene: TRBD1; V gene: TRBV5-4; CDR3 DNA: TGTGCCAGCAGCTTGGGGGGGACAGGGAAAACTGGTGAAAAACTGTTTTTT; CDR3 protein: CASSLGGTGKTGEKLFF
clone size: .; J gene: TRBJ2-2; D gene: .; V gene: TRBV7-8; CDR3 DNA: TGTGCCAGCAGACCCTTGCGAGCGGGGAACACCGGGGAGCTGTTTTTT; CDR3 protein: CASRPLRAGNTGELFF
clone size: few; J gene: TRBJ2-1; D gene: TRBD1; V gene: TRBV5-1; CDR3 DNA: TGCGCCAGCAGCTTGGTGACAGGGGGCAATGAGCAGTTCTTC; CDR3 protein: CASSLVTGGNEQFF
clone size: .; J gene: TRBJ1-5; D gene: .; V gene: TRBV15; CDR3 DNA: TGTGCCACCAGCAGAGATCTAAGGAGAAATCAGCCCCAGCATTTT; CDR3 protein: CATSRDLRRNQPQHF
clone size: .; J gene: TRBJ1-5; D gene: .; V gene: TRBV28; CDR3 DNA: TGTGCCAGCAGTCCGGGTCAGCCCCAGCATTTT; CDR3 protein: CASSPGQPQHF
clone size: few; J gene: TRBJ2-6; D gene: .; V gene: TRBV6-6; CDR3 DNA: TGTGCCAGCAGAAAGGAGGACAACGTCCTGACTTTC; CDR3 protein: CASRKEDNVLTF
clone size: few; J gene: TRBJ1-2; D gene: .; V gene: TRBV7-9; CDR3 DNA: TGTGCCAGCAGCTTCGCGAGGGGGTCAGGGGGCTACACCTTC; CDR3 protein: CASSFARGSGGYTF
clone size: .; J gene: TRBJ1-2; D gene: TRBD1; V gene: TRBV27; CDR3 DNA: TGTGCCAGCAGTCAAGAGGGGACAGGGGGCGTCTATGGCTACACCTTC; CDR3 protein: CASSQEGTGGVYGYTF
clone size: few; J gene: TRBJ2-7; D gene: .; V gene: TRBV5-1; CDR3 DNA: TGCGCCAGCAGCTTGGTGACGAGCTCCTACGAGCAGTACTTC; CDR3 protein: CASSLVTSSYEQYF
clone size: .; J gene: TRBJ1-1; D gene: TRBD1; V gene: TRBV4-2; CDR3 DNA: TGTGCCAGCAGCCAACGGACAGGTCCGACCGAAGCTTTCTTT; CDR3 protein: CASSQRTGPTEAFF